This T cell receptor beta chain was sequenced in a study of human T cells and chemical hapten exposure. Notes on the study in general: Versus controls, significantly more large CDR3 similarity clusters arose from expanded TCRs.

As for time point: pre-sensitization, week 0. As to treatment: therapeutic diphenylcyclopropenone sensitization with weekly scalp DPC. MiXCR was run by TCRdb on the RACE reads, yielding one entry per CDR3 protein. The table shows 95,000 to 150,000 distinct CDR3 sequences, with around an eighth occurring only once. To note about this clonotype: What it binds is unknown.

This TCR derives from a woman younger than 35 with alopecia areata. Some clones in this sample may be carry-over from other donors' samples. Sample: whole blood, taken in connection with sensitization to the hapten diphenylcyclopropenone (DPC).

The chain's CDR3 is CASSSNRGTDTQYF. The CDR3 coding sequence is TGTGCCAGCAGCTCAAACAGGGGAACAGATACGCAGTATTTT. The chain combines TRBV7-9 with TRBJ2-3; 7 bases are a match to TRBD1. The V gene's germline CDR1 is SEHNR and CDR2 FQNEAQ (reference sequence). The junction had 4 bases not matched to a gene; V was cut back by 4 bases and J by 3 bases. The length of the CDR3 is 14 residues.